The 11 T cell receptor beta chains below were found in one sample sequenced in a study of CD8 T cells in ankylosing spondylitis. Study findings and constraints: Blood from ankylosing spondylitis patients appeared to carry a characteristic roughly 8-variant TCR beta motif.

Via MiXCR, TCRdb re-called the 5' RACE reads, giving one row per CDR3 protein. The sample shows 500,000 to 550,000 distinct CDR3 sequences, roughly 13% of them seen only once. Their antigen targets remain unknown. Sequencing input: blood, either unsorted or a sorted T cell fraction (not recorded which). The receptors here all came from a male donor with ankylosing spondylitis.

V and J are TRBV20-1 and TRBJ2-1; TRBD2 matches at 12 bases. CDR1 is DFQATT, CDR2 SNEGSKA, per germline (reference sequence). J gave up 7 bases and V 6 bases, and 16 bases lay outside the gene matches. This CDR3 has 17 residues. The CDR3 protein is CSAQPRASGRGWNEQFF. The CDR3 nucleotides are TGCAGTGCCCAGCCTCGGGCTAGCGGGAGGGGTTGGAATGAGCAGTTCTTC.

DNA of the CDR3: TGTGCCAGCAGCTTAATCGGGACAGAACAGCCCCAGCATTTT. Protein sequence: CASSLIGTEQPQHF. The gene calls are TRBV5-6 and TRBJ1-5; 7 bases line up with TRBD1. Unmatched junction bases numbered 6, after V lost 2 bases and J lost 7 bases. The CDR3 has 14 residues. Germline lookup yields CDR1 SGHDT and CDR2 YYEEEE.

The rearrangement uses TRBV25-1 and TRBJ2-1, with TRBD2 identical over 8 bases. CDR1 and CDR2 (germline): MGHDK, SYGVNS. This CDR3 spans 15 amino acids. V lost 3 bases, J lost 10 bases, and 11 bases stayed unmatched. As DNA, the CDR3 is TGTGCCAGCAGTGAGCGGGGGGCCCCCATTGAAGAGCAGTTCTTC. Translating it yields CASSERGAPIEEQFF. Together with reference TRBV25-1 and TRBJ2-1, the CDR3 gives the full variable domain: EADIYQTPRYLVIGTGKKITLECSQTMGHDKMYWYQQDPGMELHLIHYSYGVNSTEKGDLSSESTVSRIRTEHFPLTLESARPSHTSQYLCASSERGAPIEEQFFGPGTRLTVL.

This clonotype has just a few counts. This rearrangement joins TRBV11-2 to TRBJ1-4; D unresolved. This CDR3 has 15 amino acids. Trimming shortened V by 1 base and J by 3 bases, and 9 bases separated the two germline ends. Germline values: CDR1 SGHAT, CDR2 FQNNGV. The CDR3 DNA reads as TGTGCCAGCAGCTTAGTCGGCACGGCTAATGAAAAACTGTTTTTT. Encoded protein: CASSLVGTANEKLFF.

The chain recombines TRBV20-1 with TRBJ2-7; D assignment may be TRBD1 or TRBD2 (5 bases each). Germline V lookup: CDR1 DFQATT, CDR2 SNEGSKA (reference sequence). CDR3 length: 14 amino acids. V was trimmed by 3 bases and J by 4 bases, leaving 16 bases between them. The CDR3 bases are TGCAGTGCTAGTATTCCGGGACGGAATTACGAGCAGTACTTC. This translates into CSASIPGRNYEQYF.

This clonotype showed up just once. The chain uses TRBV7-9 and TRBJ2-1, with 11 bases matching TRBD2. Germline loops: CDR1 SEHNR, CDR2 FQNEAQ (reference sequence). The CDR3 is 16 amino acids. The V and J ends lost 4 bases and 4 bases, in that order; junction bases with no gene match: 6. CDR3 residues: CASSSGGLAEYNEQFF. CDR3 in DNA: TGTGCCAGCAGCTCCGGGGGACTAGCGGAGTACAATGAGCAGTTCTTC.

This clonotype turned up a few times. The chain joins TRBV15 to TRBJ2-7; D may be TRBD2 (6 bases). V shed 8 bases and J shed 3 bases, with 11 bases lying between them. CDR3 length: 12 amino acids. CDR1 is LNHNV and CDR2 is YYDKDF in the germline V gene (reference sequence). In nucleotides, the CDR3 is TGTGCCACCGGAGGGCTTGGCTACGAGCAGTACTTC. It codes for CATGGLGYEQYF. The full variable domain, rest sourced from reference TRBV15 and TRBJ2-7, is DAMVIQNPRYQVTQFGKPVTLSCSQTLNHNVMYWYQQKSSQAPKLLFHYYDKDFNNEADTPDNFQSRRPNTSFCFLDIRSPGLGDTAMYLCATGGLGYEQYFGPGTRLTVT.

This clonotype has just a few counts. The chain links TRBV11-2 to TRBJ2-5; 13 nucleotides agree with TRBD2. CDR3 length: 16 amino acids. V lost 5 bases to trimming and J lost 4 bases; unmatched junction nucleotides: 7. The germline CDR1 and CDR2 sequences are SGHAT and FQNNGV. The chain's CDR3 is CASSQVTSGRIETQYF. The CDR3 DNA reads TGTGCCAGCAGCCAGGTGACTAGCGGGAGGATAGAGACCCAGTACTTC.

This clonotype was counted only a few times. The chain combines TRBV3-1 with TRBJ2-5, with D unresolved. V lost 4 bases and J 1 base, leaving 10 bases between the germline ends. The CDR3 is 14 amino acids. In germline, CDR1 is LGHDT, CDR2 YNNKEL (reference sequence). CDR3 loop: CASSPQQIQETQYF. The CDR3 DNA reads TGTGCCAGCAGCCCGCAACAAATCCAAGAGACCCAGTACTTC.

The V gene is TRBV29-1, the J gene TRBJ2-5, with D possibly TRBD1 on 5 matching bases. Germline-derived CDR1 and CDR2 are SQVTM and ANQGSEA. The CDR3 totals 12 residues. V was trimmed by 5 bases and J by 1 base, leaving 8 bases between them. CDR3 in DNA: TGCAGCGTTCTGGACACCCAAGAGACCCAGTACTTC. Its protein product is CSVLDTQETQYF.

The chain uses TRBV29-1 and TRBJ2-4; D may match TRBD1 or TRBD2 (5 bases each). Germline CDR1 reads SQVTM; CDR2 reads ANQGSEA. CDR3 length: 14 residues. The V and J ends lost 6 bases and 5 bases respectively, with 17 bases between them. The CDR3 DNA follows: TGCAGCGTGAGGGGACGCCTAAGCCAAAACATTCAGTACTTC. Translation: CSVRGRLSQNIQYF.